The 13 T cell receptor beta chains below come from one sample, sequenced in a study of cytomegalovirus exposure and HLA in healthy donors (dated by TCRdb to 2015 to 2018). Library prep was done by the immunoSEQ multiplex PCR assay. TCRdb limited this immuneACCESS table to in-frame rearrangements with V and J called. A share of clones is missing; checked studies link under half to unresolved V genes, and the rest is unexplained. This sample lists approximately 90,000 clones; 96% were detected once. In total, the top ten clones hold 0.78% of the sample. What was sequenced was PBMCs. The receptor set was obtained from a young man in good health and CMV-seronegative.

This rearrangement joins TRBV30 to TRBJ2-7, with D perhaps TRBD1 (6 bases). The CDR3 has 13 residues. Germline V gene sequence: CDR1 GTSNPN, CDR2 SVGIG (reference sequence). The V end lost 4 bases, the J end lost 5 bases, and 15 bases lay between the germline ends. In DNA, the CDR3 is TGTGCCTGGACCCTAGGCAGGGGCGACGAGCAGTACTTC. It translates to CAWTLGRGDEQYF.

This chain uses TRBV9 with TRBJ2-5; 8 bases are shared with TRBD2. V lost 4 bases to trimming and J lost 4 bases; unmatched junction nucleotides: 21. Per the germline V gene, CDR1 is SGDLS and CDR2 is YYNGEE. The CDR3 spans 19 residues. In DNA form, the CDR3 reads TGTGCCAGCAGCACAAGTGGCGGGAGGTGGCTAGCTGGAGGAGAGACCCAGTACTTC. This sequence encodes CASSTSGGRWLAGGETQYF.

This clone was counted only a few times. The chain is built from TRBV10-3 and TRBJ2-7, with D possibly TRBD1 on 6 matching bases. Germline CDR1 and CDR2: ENHRY and SYGVKD. Trimming removed 10 bases at V and 3 bases at J, with 10 bases between. This CDR3 spans 11 amino acids. The CDR3 is CATTGSYEQYF. The CDR3 DNA reads as TGTGCCACTACAGGGAGCTACGAGCAGTACTTC.

The chain employs TRBV11-2 and TRBJ2-2; 7 positions agree with TRBD1. The CDR3 loop spans 18 amino acids. V gave up 4 bases and J gave up 1 base; unmatched junction bases: 12. CDR1 is SGHAT and CDR2 is FQNNGV in the germline V gene. DNA of the CDR3: TGTGCCAGCAGCTCGTACCCCGGGACAGATAAGAACACCGGGGAGCTGTTTTTT. It specifies CASSSYPGTDKNTGELFF.

The V and J genes are TRBV18 and TRBJ2-5; 7 bases fit TRBD2. Germline trimming cut 3 bases from V and 9 bases from J; bases unmatched to any gene: 7. This CDR3 is built from 13 residues. Germline V gene sequence: CDR1 KGHSH, CDR2 LQKENI. The CDR3 coding sequence is TGTGCCAGCTCACCTGAGGACCGGGGGGCCCAGTACTTC. Its protein product is CASSPEDRGAQYF.

The chain carries TRBV27 and TRBJ2-7; TRBD2 aligns across 10 bases. The CDR3 is made up of 16 amino acids. Germline V CDR1 and CDR2: MNHEY, SMNVEV (reference sequence). J gave up 2 bases and V 3 bases, and 7 bases lay outside the gene matches. The CDR3 loop is CASSFQSSGSTYEQYF. The DNA for the CDR3 is TGTGCCAGCAGTTTCCAGTCTAGCGGGAGTACCTACGAGCAGTACTTC.

The rearrangement links TRBV14 to TRBJ2-3, with 7 bases aligning to TRBD2. V shed 0 bases and J 6 bases; nucleotides not matched to a gene: 3. The CDR3 has 14 residues. Germline loops: CDR1 SGHDN, CDR2 FVKESK. The CDR3 nucleotides are TGTGCCAGCAGCCAAGAAGCGGGGCGCGATACGCAGTATTTT. Protein sequence: CASSQEAGRDTQYF.

V is TRBV19 and J is TRBJ1-1; 7 positions match TRBD1. V shed 9 bases, J shed 0 bases, and the junction held 4 bases outside the gene matches. This CDR3 is built from 13 residues. Germline V gene sequence: CDR1 LNHDA, CDR2 SQIVND (reference sequence). CDR3 residues: CASRDSMNTEAFF. CDR3 DNA: TGTGCCAGCCGGGACAGCATGAACACTGAAGCTTTCTTT.

J is TRBJ2-7 and V is TRBV18; TRBD2 is a possible D gene (5 bases). CDR1 is KGHSH and CDR2 is LQKENI in the germline V gene. Trimming left V 5 bases short and J 1 base short, with 12 bases between. CDR3 size: 14 residues. Here the CDR3 DNA reads TGTGCCAGCTCAAGAGAGGGCCTATCCTACGAGCAGTACGTC. It yields the protein CASSREGLSYEQYV.

The rearrangement links TRBV11-2 to TRBJ2-5, with TRBD2 matching 8 bases. Germline assignment: CDR1 SGHAT and CDR2 FQNNGV. The V gene end was trimmed by 5 bases and the J gene end by 0 bases; junction bases not matched to a gene: 8. This CDR3 has 16 amino acids. CDR3 loop: CASSPGSTSDQETQYF. Here the CDR3 DNA reads TGTGCCAGCAGCCCAGGGTCGACTAGCGACCAAGAGACCCAGTACTTC.

The rearrangement joins TRBV15 to TRBJ1-3, with D unresolved. This CDR3 is 15 amino acids long. V lost 3 bases and J lost 0, with 9 bases in between. The germline V gene encodes CDR1 LNHNV and CDR2 YYDKDF (reference sequence). CDR3: CATSSSVNSGNTIYF. CDR3 coding DNA: TGTGCCACCAGCAGCAGTGTGAACTCTGGAAACACCATATATTTT.

V usage is TRBV5-1 and J usage is TRBJ1-4, with a possible D match to TRBD1 (6 bases). This CDR3 spans 15 amino acids. Germline V gives CDR1 SGHRS, CDR2 YFSETQ. With 1 base removed from V and 4 bases from J, the gap between germline ends came to 11 bases. The CDR3 loop reads CASSLLTGFNEKLFF. The CDR3 coding sequence is TGCGCCAGCAGCTTGCTGACAGGCTTTAATGAAAAACTGTTTTTT.

The chain joins TRBV10-3 to TRBJ1-1, with 8 positions matching TRBD1. Germline V gives CDR1 ENHRY, CDR2 SYGVKD. V lost 6 bases and J lost 6; bases outside the gene matches: 9. The CDR3 length is 14 residues. DNA for the CDR3: TGTGCCATCAGCAAGACAGGGGAGGACGCTGAAGCTTTCTTT. This sequence encodes CAISKTGEDAEAFF.